Listed below are T cell receptor beta chains from one sample, sequenced in a study of siplizumab effects on memory and regulatory T cells. Method: immunoSEQ multiplex PCR; TCRdb's copy keeps in-frame clones and lacks some. The data contain some 65,000 clones, 88% of them singletons. The sequencing input was Tregs sorted from blood. All receptors derive from a human donor in good health. Each CDR3 is given with its conserved first and last residue. The D gene is left open where the match is weak. Some rows mark clone size as missing; the rest say once, few, many or name a class of expanded clone.

CDR3aa	CDR3nt	abundance	d_gene	v_gene	j_gene
CSVERIASGGQETQYF	TGCAGCGTTGAAAGAATTGCTAGCGGGGGCCAAGAGACCCAGTACTTC	-	TRBD2	TRBV29-1	TRBJ2-5
CASSISGASYNEQFF	TGTGCCAGCAGCATCTCCGGGGCCTCCTACAATGAGCAGTTCTTC	-	-	TRBV11-3	TRBJ2-1
CASSLRTGGLNEQFF	TGTGCCAGCAGCTTACGTACAGGGGGCTTGAATGAGCAGTTCTTC	-	TRBD1	TRBV11-3	TRBJ2-1
CTSGFSDLSYEQYF	TGTACTAGTGGTTTCTCGGACCTCTCCTACGAGCAGTACTTC	-	-	TRBV12-5	TRBJ2-7
CASSLLGQGLGEQYF	TGTGCCAGCAGTTTGCTGGGACAGGGGCTGGGCGAGCAGTACTTC	once	TRBD1	TRBV28	TRBJ2-7
CASSPSAGRSTGELFF	TGTGCCAGCTCACCTAGTGCGGGAAGAAGCACCGGGGAGCTGTTTTTT	-	-	TRBV18	TRBJ2-2
CASSIFPRQPQHF	TGTGCCAGTAGTATTTTTCCCCGGCAGCCCCAGCATTTT	-	-	TRBV19	TRBJ1-5
CASSHRTGAETQYF	TGTGCCAGCAGTCATAGGACAGGGGCAGAGACCCAGTACTTC	-	TRBD1	TRBV6-1	TRBJ2-5
CASSLDRVDTQYF	TGTGCTAGCAGCTTAGATAGGGTGGATACGCAGTATTTT	few	-	TRBV7-7	TRBJ2-3
CASSPAGGSSPLHF	TGTGCCAGTAGTCCGGCGGGGGGGAGTTCACCCCTCCACTTT	-	-	TRBV19	TRBJ1-6
CASTRTGLGSGANVLTF	TGTGCCAGCACCCGGACAGGGCTGGGCTCTGGGGCCAACGTCCTGACTTTC	-	TRBD1	TRBV28	TRBJ2-6
CSVEAPYRGVGEQYF	TGCAGCGTTGAAGCCCCATACAGGGGGGTTGGAGAGCAGTACTTC	-	TRBD1	TRBV29-1	TRBJ2-7
CASSITGGWEGNQPQHF	TGTGCCAGTAGTATCACAGGGGGCTGGGAGGGCAATCAGCCCCAGCATTTT	-	TRBD1	TRBV19	TRBJ1-5
CASSILVAGSGQPQHF	TGTGCCAGTAGTATTTTGGTCGCGGGCTCCGGTCAGCCCCAGCATTTT	-	-	TRBV19	TRBJ1-5
CASSINLQSYEQYF	TGTGCCAGTAGTATCAATCTACAGAGCTACGAGCAGTACTTC	-	-	TRBV19	TRBJ2-7
CASSQEAGKFTDTQYF	TGTGCCAGCAGCCAAGAGGCGGGAAAGTTCACAGATACGCAGTATTTT	-	-	TRBV4-2	TRBJ2-3
CASSPPAGGYTF	TGTGCCAGCAGCCCCCCGGCCGGAGGCTACACCTTC	-	-	TRBV28	TRBJ1-2
CASSFMTGGRNEKLFF	TGTGCCAGCAGTTTTATGACAGGGGGGAGGAATGAAAAACTGTTTTTT	-	TRBD1	TRBV27	TRBJ1-4
CASSLGQTYNEQFF	TGCGCCAGCAGTTTGGGACAGACCTACAATGAGCAGTTCTTC	-	TRBD1	TRBV5-1	TRBJ2-1
CASSDQGNYGYTF	TGTGCCAGCAGTGACCAGGGTAACTATGGCTACACCTTC	-	-	TRBV6-1	TRBJ1-2
CATSRDTESNTEAFF	TGTGCCACCAGCAGAGATACAGAATCGAACACTGAAGCTTTCTTT	few	-	TRBV15	TRBJ1-1
CASSLGSSAYNEQFF	TGTGCCAGCAGCTTGGGTTCTAGCGCTTACAATGAGCAGTTCTTC	-	-	TRBV5-8	TRBJ2-1
CASTPREGYYEQYF	TGTGCCAGCACCCCCCGTGAGGGTTACTACGAGCAGTACTTC	-	-	TRBV6-1	TRBJ2-7
CASSRDYANTGELFF	TGCGCCAGCAGCCGGGACTACGCGAACACCGGGGAGCTGTTTTTT	-	TRBD2	TRBV4-1	TRBJ2-2
CASSFGLYNEQFF	TGTGCCAGCAGCTTCGGGTTATACAATGAGCAGTTCTTC	-	-	TRBV5-5	TRBJ2-1
CASSIDRTYEQYF	TGTGCCAGTAGTATTGACCGTACCTACGAGCAGTACTTC	-	-	TRBV19	TRBJ2-7
CASSLSNSNQPQHF	TGTGCCAGTAGTCTCAGCAATAGCAATCAGCCCCAGCATTTT	-	-	TRBV19	TRBJ1-5
CASSFRRGDTQYF	TGTGCCAGCAGTTTCCGACGGGGGGATACGCAGTATTTT	-	-	TRBV27	TRBJ2-3
CASSDGPRVNTEAFF	TGCGCCAGCAGTGACGGACCCCGCGTCAACACTGAAGCTTTCTTT	-	-	TRBV10-1	TRBJ1-1
CASREVGQSTGELFF	TGTGCCAGCAGGGAAGTGGGACAATCCACCGGGGAGCTGTTTTTT	-	-	TRBV2	TRBJ2-2
CASRVAGATDTQYF	TGTGCCAGCAGAGTAGCGGGAGCCACAGATACGCAGTATTTT	-	TRBD2	TRBV6-5	TRBJ2-3
CAISESQGAEGSPLHF	TGTGCCATCAGTGAGTCCCAGGGGGCCGAGGGTTCACCCCTCCACTTT	-	TRBD1	TRBV10-3	TRBJ1-6
CASSLQGAAGTQYF	TGTGCCAGTAGCTTACAGGGGGCGGCCGGGACCCAGTACTTC	-	TRBD1	TRBV19	TRBJ2-5
CSARQGFDEQYF	TGCAGCGCAAGACAGGGGTTCGACGAGCAGTACTTC	-	TRBD1	TRBV29-1	TRBJ2-7
CASSLGGSRYEQYF	TGTGCCAGCAGTTTGGGGGGTTCGCGCTACGAGCAGTACTTC	-	-	TRBV28	TRBJ2-7
CASSDGTGGREREAFF	TGCGCCAGCAGTGACGGGACAGGGGGCAGGGAGCGTGAAGCTTTCTTT	-	TRBD1	TRBV10-1	TRBJ1-1
CASSRPLSEAGVSNEQFF	TGTGCCAGCAGCCGCCCTCTGTCCGAGGCGGGAGTTTCCAATGAGCAGTTCTTC	-	TRBD2	TRBV4-2	TRBJ2-1
CAWRRGSGLFF	TGTGCCTGGAGGAGAGGGAGTGGGCTGTTTTTT	few	-	TRBV30	TRBJ1-4
CASSSPVWTGGVGTDTQYF	TGTGCCAGCAGCTCCCCGGTTTGGACGGGAGGAGTCGGCACAGATACGCAGTATTTT	-	TRBD2	TRBV7-9	TRBJ2-3
CASSYGWTGVNEQFF	TGTGCCAGCAGTTATGGTTGGACAGGGGTCAATGAGCAGTTCTTC	-	TRBD1	TRBV6-5	TRBJ2-1
CASSEWARGLSYNEQFF	TGTGCCAGCAGTGAATGGGCAAGGGGTCTTTCCTACAATGAGCAGTTCTTC	-	-	TRBV6-1	TRBJ2-1
CASSMGLADFYEQFF	TGTGCCAGCAGCATGGGACTAGCGGACTTCTATGAGCAGTTCTTC	-	TRBD2	TRBV7-2	TRBJ2-1
CASSLEEGLAGPYEQYF	TGTGCCAGCAGCTTGGAGGAGGGACTAGCGGGACCCTACGAGCAGTACTTC	-	TRBD2	TRBV5-5	TRBJ2-7
CASSSFGTSGSYKQYF	TGTGCCAGCAGCTCGTTTGGGACTAGCGGGAGTTACAAGCAGTACTTC	-	TRBD2	TRBV7-2	TRBJ2-7
CASSPPTRDHEQYF	TGTGCCAGCTCACCACCGACTAGGGACCACGAGCAGTACTTC	-	-	TRBV18	TRBJ2-7
CASSQRAGGQNEQFF	TGCGCCAGCAGCCAACGCGCGGGGGGGCAGAATGAGCAGTTCTTC	-	TRBD2	TRBV4-1	TRBJ2-1
CASSSGGSGNQPQHF	TGTGCCAGCAGTTCAGGGGGTAGTGGCAATCAGCCCCAGCATTTT	-	TRBD1	TRBV27	TRBJ1-5
CASSPSRGWAFF	TGTGCCAGCTCACCATCGAGAGGGTGGGCTTTCTTT	-	-	TRBV18	TRBJ1-1
CASSVNSAGVGEQFF	TGTGCCAGCAGTGTTAACTCAGCGGGAGTTGGTGAGCAGTTCTTC	-	TRBD2	TRBV6-4	TRBJ2-1
CASGLMAGVGTDTQYF	TGTGCTAGTGGTTTGATGGCGGGAGTGGGCACAGATACGCAGTATTTT	-	TRBD2	TRBV12-5	TRBJ2-3
CASSPIALDTQYF	TGCGCCAGCAGCCCCATTGCGTTGGATACGCAGTATTTT	-	-	TRBV5-1	TRBJ2-3
CASSDRRGKSYEQYF	TGTGCCAGCAGTGACCGGCGGGGAAAAAGCTACGAGCAGTACTTC	-	-	TRBV2	TRBJ2-7
CASSFPGTVPTDTQYF	TGTGCCAGCAGCTTCCCTGGGACGGTTCCCACAGATACGCAGTATTTT	-	-	TRBV5-6	TRBJ2-3
CASSLGDRINEQFF	TGCGCCAGCAGCTTGGGGGACAGGATTAATGAGCAGTTCTTC	-	TRBD1	TRBV5-1	TRBJ2-1
CASSLVLAGADTQYF	TGTGCCAGCAGCTTAGTACTAGCGGGAGCGGATACGCAGTATTTT	-	TRBD2	TRBV11-3	TRBJ2-3
CASRSSGVETQYF	TGTGCCAGCAGAAGTAGCGGGGTAGAGACCCAGTACTTC	-	TRBD2	TRBV6-1	TRBJ2-5
CSARSYNEQFF	TGCAGTGCTAGATCTTACAATGAGCAGTTCTTC	-	-	TRBV20-1	TRBJ2-1